This T cell receptor (beta chain) was found in a study of control samples from healthy donors and cancer patients. The CDR3 is 15 amino acids. Trimming took off 6 bases at V and 6 bases at J, with 20 bases between the two ends. CDR1 and CDR2 (germline): SGHNT, YYREEE (reference sequence). Libraries were prepared by immunoSEQ multiplex PCR; TCRdb keeps only in-frame clonotypes and omits some of them. The table shows approximately 58,000 clones, with about 85% occurring only once. Sequenced sample: PBMCs. V is TRBV5-4 and J is TRBJ2-3; D not certain. This sequence was found in a man in his sixties with head and neck cancer. CDR3 coding DNA: TGTGCCAGCATCAAAACCCTAGGTGCCCTTGATACGCAGTATTTT. This codes for CASIKTLGALDTQYF. The full variable domain, with the rest looked up from reference TRBV5-4 and TRBJ2-3, is ETGVTQSPTHLIKTRGQQVTLRCSSQSGHNTVSWYQQALGQGPQFIFQYYREEENGRGNFPPRFSGLQFPNYSSELNVNALELDDSALYLCASIKTLGALDTQYFGPGTRLTVL.